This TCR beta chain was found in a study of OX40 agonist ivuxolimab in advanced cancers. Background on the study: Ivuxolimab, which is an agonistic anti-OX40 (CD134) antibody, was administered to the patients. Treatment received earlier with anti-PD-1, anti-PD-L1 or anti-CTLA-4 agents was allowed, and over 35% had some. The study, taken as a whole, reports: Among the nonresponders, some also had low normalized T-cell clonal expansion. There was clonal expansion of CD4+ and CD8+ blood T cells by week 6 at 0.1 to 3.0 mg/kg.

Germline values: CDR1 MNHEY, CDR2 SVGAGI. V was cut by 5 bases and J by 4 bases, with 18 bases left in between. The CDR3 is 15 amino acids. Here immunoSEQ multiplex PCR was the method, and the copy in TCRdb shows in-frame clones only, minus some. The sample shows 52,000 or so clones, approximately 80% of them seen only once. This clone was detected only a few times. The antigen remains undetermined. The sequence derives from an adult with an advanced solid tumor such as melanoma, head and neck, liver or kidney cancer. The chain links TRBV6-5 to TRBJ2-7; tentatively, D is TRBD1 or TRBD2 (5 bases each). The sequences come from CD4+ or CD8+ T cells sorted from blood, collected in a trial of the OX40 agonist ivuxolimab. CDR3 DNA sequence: TGTGCCAGCAGTCCTTCTTGGGGACCCGTTTACGAGCAGTACTTC. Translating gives CASSPSWGPVYEQYF.